The rows below give T cell receptor beta chains drawn from one sample of a study of T-cell memory formation after mild COVID-19. A single record per CDR3 protein comes from TCRdb applying MiXCR to the 5' RACE reads. The sample lists 80,000 to 95,000 distinct CDR3 sequences; approximately 23% were seen once. The specimen sequenced was PBMCs or a T cell subset sorted from them (not recorded which). These receptor sequences come from a man between 18 and 29 years old who had mild COVID-19 (a few samples of this study predate the infection). Cell type and time point are not known. CDR3s include the opening cysteine and the closing phenylalanine or tryptophan. Each record gives: clone size, J gene, D gene, V gene, CDR3 DNA, CDR3 protein. The D gene is left open where the match is weak. Clone size is stated in some rows and not others, as once, few, many or a class when expanded.

>.|TRBJ1-6|.|TRBV15
TGTGCCACCAGCAGTCCGAATTCACCCCTCCACTTT
CATSSPNSPLHF
>few|TRBJ1-5|.|TRBV6-6
TGTGCCAGCAGTGCCCCCAACCCGAACAATCAGCCCCAGCATTTT
CASSAPNPNNQPQHF
>few|TRBJ2-5|.|TRBV7-9
TGTGCCAGCAGCTTAAGGATTGGGGGGGCAAAGGAGACCCAGTACTTC
CASSLRIGGAKETQYF
>few|TRBJ2-2|.|TRBV4-3
TGCGCCAGCAGCCAAGAATCCAGCGGTTATGGGGAGCTGTTTTTT
CASSQESSGYGELFF
>few|TRBJ2-2|.|TRBV9
TGTGCCAGCAGCGTAGCTGGGAGTCCCGGGGAGCTGTTTTTT
CASSVAGSPGELFF
>few|TRBJ1-2|.|TRBV6-6
TGTGCCAGCAGTTACGGAAGGGTAGGGGACCTCTATGGCTACACCTTC
CASSYGRVGDLYGYTF
>few|TRBJ1-3|.|TRBV28
TGTGCCAGCAGTTTAGTCGGATTTGTAAACACCATATATTTT
CASSLVGFVNTIYF
>.|TRBJ2-1|.|TRBV6-5
TGTGCCAGCAGGGGTGTCGACGGGGAGCAGTTCTTC
CASRGVDGEQFF
>.|TRBJ2-7|.|TRBV7-6
TGTGCCAGCAGCCTCGGACCGGGGTACGAGCAGTACTTC
CASSLGPGYEQYF
>.|TRBJ1-1|.|TRBV5-1
TGCGCCAGCAGCTGGGACCTCACTGAAGCTTTCTTT
CASSWDLTEAFF
>few|TRBJ1-1|.|TRBV3-1
TGTGCCAGCAGCCAGGGAGGGAACAGAGCGAACACTGAAGCTTTCTTT
CASSQGGNRANTEAFF
>.|TRBJ2-7|.|TRBV7-8
TGTGCCAGCAGCTTTACCCGGGACGGGGGCTCCTACGAGCAGTACTTC
CASSFTRDGGSYEQYF
>few|TRBJ2-5|.|TRBV20-1
TGCAGTGCTAGAGGGATATGGGAGACCCAGTACTTC
CSARGIWETQYF
>.|TRBJ2-3|.|TRBV20-1
TGCAGTGCTAGAGATCGCAGCAGCACAGATACGCAGTATTTT
CSARDRSSTDTQYF
>few|TRBJ2-7|.|TRBV12-3/TRBV12-4
TGTGCCAGCAGTAAACATAACCAGGGCTACGAGCAGTACTTC
CASSKHNQGYEQYF
>few|TRBJ2-1|.|TRBV3-1
TGTGCCAGCAGCGAGGTGGCTGATGAGCAGTTCTTC
CASSEVADEQFF
>.|TRBJ1-5|.|TRBV7-6
TGTGCCAGCAGCTTGGACACCTATCAGCCCCAGCATTTT
CASSLDTYQPQHF
>many|TRBJ2-1|.|TRBV12-3/TRBV12-4
TGTGCCAGCAGTTTAAGTGTCCTTGGCAATGAGCAGTTCTTC
CASSLSVLGNEQFF
>few|TRBJ1-1|TRBD1|TRBV6-2/TRBV6-3
TGTGCCAGCAGTTTTTTCCCAGGGGGCAACACTGAAGCTTTCTTT
CASSFFPGGNTEAFF
>.|TRBJ2-5|.|TRBV28
TGTGCCAGCAGTTTTGCCGTCTCCGGGGCCCAGTACTTC
CASSFAVSGAQYF
>.|TRBJ2-3|.|TRBV19
TGTGCCAGTAGTACGACCCCTAGTCCCACAGATACGCAGTATTTT
CASSTTPSPTDTQYF
>.|TRBJ2-1|.|TRBV6-2/TRBV6-3
TGTGCCAGCAGCCCCCTCTACAATGAGCAGTTCTTC
CASSPLYNEQFF
>.|TRBJ1-5|.|TRBV30
TGTGCCTGGAACGGGGGGCGGGGACAGCCCCAGCATTTT
CAWNGGRGQPQHF
>.|TRBJ1-6|.|TRBV5-6
TGTGCCAGCAGTCGGAGGGAAGGGATGGGTTCACCCCTCCACTTT
CASSRREGMGSPLHF
>.|TRBJ2-3|TRBD1|TRBV9
TGTGCCAGCAGCGTCCGGGACAGGGAATTAGATACGCAGTATTTT
CASSVRDRELDTQYF
>.|TRBJ2-7|TRBD1|TRBV4-3
TGCGCCAGCAGCCAAGATTTAGGACAGGGGCCCTACGAGCAGTACTTC
CASSQDLGQGPYEQYF
>few|TRBJ2-1|.|TRBV7-2
TGTGCCAGCAGCTATCGAGGGGCTGAGCAGTTCTTC
CASSYRGAEQFF
>few|TRBJ1-1|.|TRBV10-3
TGTGCCATCAGTGAGGGGGTGGATTTGGGTGAAGCTTTCTTT
CAISEGVDLGEAFF
>few|TRBJ2-3|.|TRBV14
TGTGCCAGCAGCCAAGATACCGGTCTCCTTGGTACGCAGTATTTT
CASSQDTGLLGTQYF
>few|TRBJ1-4|.|TRBV12-3/TRBV12-4
TGTGCCAGCAGTTTAGTCCCGGGGGGGCGGGAAAAACTGTTTTTT
CASSLVPGGREKLFF
>few|TRBJ2-3|TRBD2|TRBV4-1
TGCGCCAGCAGCGCAAGCGGGGTAGGAGATACGCAGTATTTT
CASSASGVGDTQYF
>few|TRBJ2-7|TRBD2|TRBV12-3/TRBV12-4
TGTGCCAGCACCCTACTAGCGGGGTGGTCCTACGAGCAGTACTTC
CASTLLAGWSYEQYF
>few|TRBJ2-5|.|TRBV14
TGTGCCAGCAGCGATACAGAAATCCAAGAGACCCAGTACTTC
CASSDTEIQETQYF
>few|TRBJ2-7|TRBD2|TRBV6-4
TGTGCCAGCAGTCATTCTAGCGGGGGTTACGAGCAGTACTTC
CASSHSSGGYEQYF
>few|TRBJ2-5|TRBD2|TRBV7-8
TGTGCCAGCAGCTGGGGACTAGCGGGGTACCAAGAGACCCAGTACTTC
CASSWGLAGYQETQYF
>few|TRBJ2-7|TRBD1|TRBV30
TGTGCCTGGAGTGTCACAGGGGGCAACTACGAGCAGTACTTC
CAWSVTGGNYEQYF
>few|TRBJ1-4|.|TRBV7-9
TGTGCCAGCAGCTTGGTCGAAAATGAAAAACTGTTTTTT
CASSLVENEKLFF
>.|TRBJ2-3|TRBD2|TRBV6-5
TGTGCCAGCAGCGCGGGGGGGCTCGTAGATACGCAGTATTTT
CASSAGGLVDTQYF
>.|TRBJ2-3|.|TRBV4-1
TGCGCCAGCAGCCAAGACCTATGGGGGACAGATACGCAGTATTTT
CASSQDLWGTDTQYF
>.|TRBJ2-5|TRBD1|TRBV4-1
TGCGCCAGCAGCCAAGAGGGGACAGGGCTAGAGACCCAGTACTTC
CASSQEGTGLETQYF
>.|TRBJ1-2|.|TRBV6-2/TRBV6-3
TGTGCCAGCAGGAGAGGGTTTGGCTACACCTTC
CASRRGFGYTF
>few|TRBJ2-7|.|TRBV4-2
TGTGCCAGCAGCCAAGCTACGGGGGGCCTCTCCTACGAGCAGTACTTC
CASSQATGGLSYEQYF
>few|TRBJ2-7|TRBD1|TRBV5-1
TGCGCCAGCAGGGCCAAACCGGACAGGGGACCCTACGAGCAGTACTTC
CASRAKPDRGPYEQYF
>.|TRBJ2-5|TRBD1|TRBV6-5
TGTGCCAGCAGCCCCTCTGCAGGGGGCAATAGGTTCTCCCGGGAGACCCAGTACTTC
CASSPSAGGNRFSRETQYF
>.|TRBJ1-1|.|TRBV6-5
TGTGCCAGCAGTTATTCCGGGCTCTCGCTAGCTTTCTTT
CASSYSGLSLAFF